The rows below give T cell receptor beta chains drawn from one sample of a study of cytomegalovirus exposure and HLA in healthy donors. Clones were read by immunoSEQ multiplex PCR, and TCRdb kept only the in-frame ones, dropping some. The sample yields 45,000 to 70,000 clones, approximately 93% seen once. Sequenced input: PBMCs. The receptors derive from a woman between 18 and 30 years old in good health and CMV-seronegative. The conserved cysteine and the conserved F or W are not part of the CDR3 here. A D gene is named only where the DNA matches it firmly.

CDR3 protein: ASRAGHNNSPLH; V gene: TRBV19; D gene: .; J gene: TRBJ1-6
CDR3 protein: ASSLHAGQGRIEKLF; V gene: TRBV5-1; D gene: TRBD1; J gene: TRBJ1-4
CDR3 protein: ASSVGRGRSTDTQY; V gene: TRBV9; D gene: TRBD1; J gene: TRBJ2-3
CDR3 protein: ASSGGQGGYASH; V gene: TRBV9; D gene: .; J gene: TRBJ2-7
CDR3 protein: ASSILGTGPKNIQY; V gene: TRBV19; D gene: TRBD1; J gene: TRBJ2-4
CDR3 protein: ATSRISGRAFGIHNEQF; V gene: TRBV15; D gene: TRBD2; J gene: TRBJ2-1
CDR3 protein: ASSEESTSGKSYNEQF; V gene: TRBV10-1; D gene: TRBD2; J gene: TRBJ2-1
CDR3 protein: ASSLALTGWNEQF; V gene: TRBV5-6; D gene: TRBD1; J gene: TRBJ2-1
CDR3 protein: ASSPLIGLKPSGKTEAF; V gene: TRBV19; D gene: .; J gene: TRBJ1-1
CDR3 protein: ASTTGQANYGYT; V gene: TRBV6-6; D gene: TRBD1; J gene: TRBJ1-2
CDR3 protein: ASSQVRGTGNTIY; V gene: TRBV4-3; D gene: .; J gene: TRBJ1-3
CDR3 protein: ASGLDQTGTKTQY; V gene: TRBV12-5; D gene: TRBD1; J gene: TRBJ2-5
CDR3 protein: ASTPGDRDQPQH; V gene: TRBV28; D gene: .; J gene: TRBJ1-5
CDR3 protein: ASSIKAGTGYGYT; V gene: TRBV7-2; D gene: TRBD1; J gene: TRBJ1-2
CDR3 protein: ASSSSGTGVFLYGYT; V gene: TRBV27; D gene: TRBD1; J gene: TRBJ1-2